These T cell receptor beta chains were read from a single sample in a study of OX40 agonist ivuxolimab in advanced cancers. TCRdb keeps only in-frame clones here, not all; method: immunoSEQ multiplex PCR. The sample lists roughly 52,000 clones, under 85% seen once, with 5% to 6.5% in the top ten. The sample was CD4+ or CD8+ T cells sorted from blood, taken in a trial of the OX40 agonist ivuxolimab. Receptors originate from an adult with an advanced solid tumor such as melanoma, head and neck, liver or kidney cancer. CDR3s include the opening cysteine and the closing phenylalanine or tryptophan. The D gene is left open where the match is weak. Only some rows state a clone size, as once, few, many or a class for expanded clones.

>TRBD2|TRBJ2-4|.|TRBV7-2
CASSLRGGGKNIQYF
TGTGCCAGCAGCTTGCGGGGGGGCGGCAAAAACATTCAGTACTTC
>.|TRBJ1-5|.|TRBV27
CASSLSGGQPQHF
TGTGCCAGCAGTTTATCGGGGGGGCAGCCCCAGCATTTT
>TRBD1|TRBJ1-5|.|TRBV18
CASSPRRDRVQPQHF
TGTGCCAGCTCACCACGCCGGGACAGGGTCCAGCCCCAGCATTTT
>.|TRBJ1-2|.|TRBV2
CASSEALRVGDYGYTF
TGTGCCAGCAGTGAAGCGCTAAGGGTTGGAGACTATGGCTACACCTTC
>TRBD2|TRBJ2-2|few|TRBV4-1
CASSHRGLAGTGELFF
TGCGCCAGCAGCCATAGAGGACTAGCGGGCACCGGGGAGCTGTTTTTT
>TRBD1|TRBJ1-1|many|TRBV5-1
CASSFTGGDYTEAFF
TGCGCCAGCAGCTTCACAGGGGGTGATTACACTGAAGCTTTCTTT
>.|TRBJ2-1|.|TRBV5-1
CASTPGGRVNEQFF
TGCGCCAGCACCCCCGGCGGGCGCGTCAATGAGCAGTTCTTC
>.|TRBJ1-5|.|TRBV21-1
CASSKVGVGQPQHF
TGTGCCAGCAGCAAAGTTGGGGTAGGTCAGCCCCAGCATTTT
>.|TRBJ2-1|.|TRBV7-2
CASSLGGSSSYNEQFF
TGTGCCAGCAGCTTAGGAGGGTCAAGCTCCTACAATGAGCAGTTCTTC
>TRBD1|TRBJ1-5|.|TRBV18
CASSPGTVLLNQPQHF
TGTGCCAGCTCACCCGGGACAGTTTTGCTCAATCAGCCCCAGCATTTT
>.|TRBJ2-7|few|TRBV11-1
CASSLNFLYEQYF
TGTGCCAGCAGCTTAAACTTTCTCTACGAGCAGTACTTC
>.|TRBJ2-7|.|TRBV6-4
CASILSLVCHYEQYF
TGTGCCAGCATTCTTTCGCTAGTCTGCCACTACGAGCAGTACTTC
>.|TRBJ1-1|.|TRBV14
CASRSRRNTEAFF
TGTGCCAGCAGGTCCAGGCGGAACACTGAAGCTTTCTTT
>.|TRBJ1-4|.|TRBV7-3
CASSRTGPNEKLFF
TGTGCCAGCAGCCGTACGGGGCCGAATGAAAAACTGTTTTTT
>.|TRBJ2-3|.|TRBV6-5
CASSYSGFRADTQYF
TGTGCCAGCAGTTACTCAGGCTTCCGGGCAGATACGCAGTATTTT
>TRBD2|TRBJ2-1|.|TRBV6-5
CASSLLAGGPGQFF
TGTGCCAGCAGTCTACTAGCGGGAGGGCCGGGGCAGTTCTTC
>.|TRBJ1-1|.|TRBV29-1
CSALGRGRRVNTEAFF
TGCAGCGCCCTGGGGAGGGGCCGCCGGGTGAACACTGAAGCTTTCTTT
>.|TRBJ1-2|.|TRBV27
CASRPRAARPGGYTF
TGTGCCAGCAGGCCGCGGGCCGCTCGGCCGGGCGGCTACACCTTC
>TRBD2|TRBJ2-5|.|TRBV4-1
CASSQGVPSGQETQYF
TGCGCCAGCAGCCAAGGGGTGCCTAGCGGCCAAGAGACCCAGTACTTC
>TRBD1|TRBJ1-4|.|TRBV2
CASNGGGQGSEKLFF
TGTGCCAGCAACGGGGGGGGACAGGGATCTGAAAAACTGTTTTTT
>.|TRBJ2-7|.|TRBV29-1
CSVEGSRSGIYEQYF
TGCAGCGTCGAGGGTTCTAGATCGGGAATCTACGAGCAGTACTTC
>.|TRBJ2-7|.|TRBV4-3
CASSQEIRYEQYF
TGCGCCAGCAGCCAAGAAATAAGGTACGAGCAGTACTTC
>.|TRBJ2-5|.|TRBV18
CASSSTRQETQYF
TGTGCCAGCTCATCGACAAGACAAGAGACCCAGTACTTC
>TRBD1|TRBJ2-1|once|TRBV18
CASSPRDRGIYNEQFF
TGTGCCAGCTCACCAAGGGACAGGGGGATTTACAATGAGCAGTTCTTC
>TRBD2|TRBJ2-3|few|TRBV7-9
CASRSPSGASTDTQYF
TGTGCCAGCAGATCCCCCAGCGGGGCTAGCACAGATACGCAGTATTTT
>.|TRBJ2-5|once|TRBV9
CASSDGPQETQYF
TGTGCCAGCAGCGATGGACCACAAGAGACCCAGTACTTC
>.|TRBJ1-1|few|TRBV5-1
CASSPGQMNTEAFF
TGCGCCAGCAGCCCGGGACAAATGAACACTGAAGCTTTCTTT
>.|TRBJ2-7|.|TRBV7-2
CASSREYEQYF
TGTGCCAGCAGCCGCGAATACGAGCAGTACTTC
>.|TRBJ1-2|.|TRBV19
CATTDPGRWYGYTF
TGTGCCACTACAGACCCGGGCAGGTGGTATGGCTACACCTTC
>.|TRBJ2-7|.|TRBV18
CASSSAGTFSYEQYF
TGTGCCAGCTCATCTGCCGGGACATTCTCCTACGAGCAGTACTTC
>TRBD2|TRBJ2-7|.|TRBV28
CASSFHSVTGGYEQYF
TGTGCCAGCAGTTTCCATTCCGTGACGGGAGGATACGAGCAGTACTTC
>.|TRBJ2-4|.|TRBV5-4
CASSLASHTKNIQYF
TGTGCCAGCAGCTTGGCCTCACATACCAAAAACATTCAGTACTTC
>TRBD1|TRBJ1-6|.|TRBV7-2
CASSLTSGTGGSPLHF
TGTGCCAGCAGCTTAACCTCCGGGACAGGGGGCTCACCCCTCCACTTT
>TRBD2|TRBJ2-3|.|TRBV11-2
CASSLISGSPITDTQYF
TGTGCCAGCAGCTTAATCAGCGGGAGCCCAATCACAGATACGCAGTATTTT
>TRBD2|TRBJ2-1|.|TRBV6-1
CASSESAGLGGRWGNEQFF
TGTGCCAGCAGTGAATCCGCCGGTCTGGGCGGGAGGTGGGGCAATGAGCAGTTCTTC
>TRBD2|TRBJ2-7|.|TRBV18
CASSPQLGASGRLEQYF
TGTGCCAGCTCACCACAACTCGGGGCTAGCGGCAGACTCGAGCAGTACTTC
>.|TRBJ2-7|.|TRBV5-1
CASSLSQARSYEQYF
TGCGCCAGCAGCTTGTCCCAGGCCAGGTCCTACGAGCAGTACTTC
>TRBD1|TRBJ1-5|.|TRBV6-5
CASSYSTGTDQPQHF
TGTGCCAGCAGTTACTCGACAGGGACCGATCAGCCCCAGCATTTT
>.|TRBJ1-2|.|TRBV13
CASSPRRDGPYGYTF
TGTGCCAGCAGCCCACGACGGGACGGCCCCTATGGCTACACCTTC
>.|TRBJ2-7|.|TRBV7-2
CASSPGLPLEQYF
TGTGCCAGCAGCCCGGGACTCCCTTTGGAGCAGTACTTC
>.|TRBJ1-1|medium-sized|TRBV7-3
CASSVDGRNTEAFF
TGTGCCAGCAGCGTTGACGGGAGGAACACTGAAGCTTTCTTT
>.|TRBJ1-5|.|TRBV19
CASSIDRRAYSNQPQHF
TGTGCCAGTAGTATAGATCGGCGGGCCTATAGCAATCAGCCCCAGCATTTT
>.|TRBJ1-5|.|TRBV6-6
CASSQVVGQPQHF
TGTGCCAGCAGTCAGGTCGTGGGTCAGCCCCAGCATTTT
>.|TRBJ1-1|medium-sized|TRBV7-9
CASSLLGLNTEAFF
TGTGCCAGCAGCTTATTAGGTCTGAACACTGAAGCTTTCTTT
>.|TRBJ1-5|.|TRBV6-5
CASSYGRLSNQPQHF
TGTGCCAGCAGTTACGGCAGACTTAGCAATCAGCCCCAGCATTTT
>.|TRBJ1-2|.|TRBV4-3
CASSQEVPWRVANYGYTF
TGCGCCAGCAGCCAAGAAGTACCTTGGAGGGTAGCGAACTATGGCTACACCTTC
>.|TRBJ1-2|.|TRBV2
CASRTGGSNYGYTF
TGTGCCAGCAGAACGGGGGGTTCCAACTATGGCTACACCTTC
>.|TRBJ2-7|.|TRBV27
CASSAGRLDYSYEQYF
TGTGCCAGCAGTGCCGGCCGACTAGATTACTCCTACGAGCAGTACTTC
>TRBD2|TRBJ2-5|.|TRBV6-5
CASSFGGWETQYF
TGTGCCAGCAGCTTCGGGGGGTGGGAGACCCAGTACTTC